These 27 T cell receptor beta chains were all obtained from the same sample, sequenced in a study of radiation and T cells in renal cell carcinoma. Time point specified: blood 2 weeks post-SBRT. As to treatment: 15 Gy SBRT to primary tumor, nephrectomy 4 weeks later. This table comes from immunoSEQ multiplex PCR, and its TCRdb copy is limited to in-frame clones, with some not included. Among 70,000 or so clones listed, roughly 82% were seen once. The sequencing here drew on blood, taken from a patient whose treatment included radiotherapy and nephrectomy. The receptors were sampled from a man aged 55 to 69 with renal cell carcinoma.

The J gene is TRBJ2-2, the V gene TRBV4-3; 11 nucleotides align to TRBD1. The CDR3 is 15 amino acids. Germline V gene sequence: CDR1 LGHNA, CDR2 YSLEER. The junction had 4 bases not matched to a gene; V was cut back by 3 bases and J by 7 bases. CDR3 protein: CASSHRTGGHGELFF. CDR3 in DNA: TGCGCCAGCAGCCATCGGACAGGGGGCCACGGGGAGCTGTTTTTT.

V is TRBV14 and J is TRBJ2-7; the D is unclear. The ends were cut back, 2 bases at V and 0 bases at J, with 2 bases in the middle. The CDR3 contains 12 residues. Germline CDR1 and CDR2: SGHDN and FVKESK. DNA of the CDR3: TGTGCCAGCAGCCAATCCTCCTACGAGCAGTACTTC. Amino acid sequence: CASSQSSYEQYF. The full variable domain, with the rest looked up from reference TRBV14 and TRBJ2-7, is EAGVTQFPSHSVIEKGQTVTLRCDPISGHDNLYWYRRVMGKEIKFLLHFVKESKQDESGMPNNRFLAERTGGTYSTLKVQPAELEDSGVYFCASSQSSYEQYFGPGTRLTVT.

This sequence joins TRBV2 and TRBJ2-1, with 8 bases identical to TRBD1. In germline, CDR1 is SNHLY, CDR2 FYNNEI. CDR3 length: 12 amino acids. The V gene end was trimmed by 5 bases and the J gene end by 9 bases; junction bases not matched to a gene: 3. The CDR3 is CASSPGGLEQFF. The CDR3 nucleotides are TGTGCCAGCAGTCCAGGGGGCCTTGAGCAGTTCTTC.

The rearrangement links TRBV6-1 to TRBJ2-3, with D hard to call. The V gene lost 3 bases and the J gene lost 2 bases, with 6 bases spanning the gap. The germline V gene has CDR1 MNHNS and CDR2 SASEGT. The CDR3 consists of 13 residues. Written as DNA, the CDR3 is TGTGCCAGCAGTGAGTCCCTCACAGATACGCAGTATTTT. Protein product: CASSESLTDTQYF.

The chain uses TRBV5-1 and TRBJ2-7, with D tentatively TRBD1 (5 bases). Germline V gene data show CDR1 as SGHRS and CDR2 as YFSETQ. The CDR3 is 18 amino acids. The V end lost 2 bases, the J end lost 0 bases, and 21 bases lay between the germline ends. For the CDR3, the DNA is TGCGCCAGCAGCTTACGTGGTTCAGGGCGCGTTGACTCCTACGAGCAGTACTTC. Amino acid sequence: CASSLRGSGRVDSYEQYF.

This chain joins TRBV7-2 and TRBJ1-2; perhaps TRBD1 as D (5 bases). CDR3 length: 14 residues. Germline V gives CDR1 SGHTA, CDR2 FQGNSA. The V gene lost 0 bases and the J gene lost 2 bases, with 7 bases spanning the gap. The CDR3 loop is CASSLAGDNYGYTF. In DNA form, the CDR3 reads TGTGCCAGCAGCTTAGCGGGGGACAACTATGGCTACACCTTC.

V is TRBV7-9 and J is TRBJ2-2, with 10 bases lining up with TRBD2. V lost 2 bases and J lost 6; bases outside the gene matches: 6. Germline V gene data show CDR1 as SEHNR and CDR2 as FQNEAQ (reference sequence). This CDR3 has 16 residues. The CDR3 DNA reads as TGTGCCAGCAGCTTATGGAGCGGGAGGGCCCCCGGGGAGCTGTTTTTT. Translated, it gives CASSLWSGRAPGELFF.

The sample holds a few counts of this clone. The V and J genes are TRBV5-1 and TRBJ2-2, with 9 positions matching TRBD2. The J segment lost 0 bases and the V segment lost 4 bases, leaving 4 bases of the junction unmatched. Germline lookup yields CDR1 SGHRS and CDR2 YFSETQ. This CDR3 has 16 amino acids. CDR3 protein: CASSQVAGANTGELFF. The DNA of the CDR3 is TGCGCCAGCAGCCAAGTAGCGGGAGCGAACACCGGGGAGCTGTTTTTT. Full variable domain (missing parts from reference TRBV5-1 and TRBJ2-2): KAGVTQTPRYLIKTRGQQVTLSCSPISGHRSVSWYQQTPGQGLQFLFEYFSETQRNKGNFPGRFSGRQFSNSRSEMNVSTLELGDSALYLCASSQVAGANTGELFFGEGSRLTVL.

This chain connects TRBV29-1 to TRBJ1-2, with 8 bases fitting TRBD1. This CDR3 region has 13 residues. The V segment lost 5 bases and the J segment 3 bases; nucleotides outside the gene matches: 5. The germline CDR1 and CDR2 sequences are SQVTM and ANQGSEA. The CDR3 reads CSVSTGGDYGYTF. CDR3 bases: TGCAGCGTTAGCACAGGGGGAGACTATGGCTACACCTTC.

This clone was recorded a few times. V usage is TRBV27 and J usage is TRBJ2-3; the D is unclear. Trimming took off 4 bases at V and 6 bases at J, with 11 bases between the two ends. The length of the CDR3 is 13 residues. Germline values: CDR1 MNHEY, CDR2 SMNVEV (reference sequence). This CDR3 is CASSSRNVDTQYF. In nucleotides, the CDR3 is TGTGCCAGCAGTTCCCGAAATGTTGATACGCAGTATTTT.

V and J are TRBV27 and TRBJ2-5; D perhaps matches TRBD2 (6 bases). Germline lookup yields CDR1 MNHEY and CDR2 SMNVEV (reference sequence). The CDR3 contains 16 residues. V gave up 5 bases and J gave up 2 bases, with 18 bases separating them. DNA of the CDR3: TGTGCCAGCAGTCTCAGACACCGGGACTCACAAGAGACCCAGTACTTC. Translating gives CASSLRHRDSQETQYF.

This clone was picked up one time. This chain uses TRBV6-5 with TRBJ2-3; perhaps TRBD1 as D (7 bases). This CDR3 spans 12 amino acids. The V gene lost 6 bases and the J gene lost 6 bases, with 10 bases spanning the gap. CDR1 and CDR2 (germline): MNHEY, SVGAGI. CDR3 DNA: TGTGCCAGCAGACAGGGGACTGATACGCAGTATTTT. This encodes CASRQGTDTQYF.

V gene TRBV7-8 combines with J gene TRBJ2-2; D gene unclear. CDR3 length: 17 amino acids. Germline V gene sequence: CDR1 SGHVS, CDR2 FQNEAQ. V dropped 5 bases and J dropped 0 bases, with 16 bases sitting between them. The CDR3 sequence: CASSQRVPRANTGELFF. In DNA, the CDR3 is TGTGCCAGCAGCCAAAGGGTTCCACGAGCGAACACCGGGGAGCTGTTTTTT.

The chain joins TRBV30 to TRBJ2-1; D might be TRBD2 (5 bases). Germline V gene sequence: CDR1 GTSNPN, CDR2 SVGIG (reference sequence). The germline V and J ends were trimmed by 1 base and 7 bases, with 5 bases remaining between them. The CDR3 length is 11 residues. CDR3 in amino acids: CAWSGLNEQFF. Written as DNA, the CDR3 is TGTGCCTGGAGTGGACTAAATGAGCAGTTCTTC.

The chain links TRBV18 to TRBJ2-5; the D gene is possibly TRBD1 (5 bases). V was clipped by 4 bases and J by 2 bases, with 17 bases between them. The CDR3 runs 16 residues. Germline V lookup: CDR1 KGHSH, CDR2 LQKENI. CDR3 sequence (DNA): TGTGCCAGCTCACAGTCCGTGGGAACAGGACAAGAGACCCAGTACTTC. It encodes CASSQSVGTGQETQYF.

This rearrangement joins TRBV19 to TRBJ2-1; 11 nucleotides match TRBD2. Trimming cost V 5 bases and J 8 bases; bases outside gene matches: 8. Germline CDR1 LNHDA, CDR2 SQIVND (reference sequence). The CDR3 is 15 amino acids. CDR3 sequence: CASSRSSGRSHEQFF. The CDR3 DNA sequence: TGTGCCAGTAGTCGATCTAGCGGGAGGTCCCATGAGCAGTTCTTC. The full variable domain, rest sourced from reference TRBV19 and TRBJ2-1, is DGGITQSPKYLFRKEGQNVTLSCEQNLNHDAMYWYRQDPGQGLRLIYYSQIVNDFQKGDIAEGYSVSREKKESFPLTVTSAQKNPTAFYLCASSRSSGRSHEQFFGPGTRLTVL.

This clone appeared once. The chain couples TRBV7-8 to TRBJ2-1; 9 bases are a match to TRBD1. After removal of 5 bases from V and 6 bases from J, the junction contained 8 bases not matched to a gene. CDR1 is SGHVS, CDR2 FQNEAQ, per germline. The CDR3 totals 15 residues. In DNA, the CDR3 is TGTGCCAGCAGCCCTGACAGGGGGTGGGCCAATGAGCAGTTCTTC. Encoded protein: CASSPDRGWANEQFF.

V and J are TRBV18 and TRBJ2-5, with D possibly called TRBD1 or TRBD2 (5 bases each). The CDR3 consists of 14 residues. Germline values: CDR1 KGHSH, CDR2 LQKENI. V was trimmed by 6 bases and J by 1 base, leaving 12 bases between them. CDR3 residues: CASSGRLSQETQYF. The CDR3 coding sequence is TGTGCCAGCTCGGGACGCCTCTCCCAAGAGACCCAGTACTTC.

V gene TRBV9 combines with J gene TRBJ1-1; no clear D gene. Per the germline V gene, CDR1 is SGDLS and CDR2 is YYNGEE. V lost 0 bases to trimming and J lost 5 bases, with 11 bases between them. CDR3 size: 14 residues. CDR3 DNA sequence: TGTGCCAGCAGCGTAGGGAGGGCCGTAACTGAAGCTTTCTTT. Its translation: CASSVGRAVTEAFF.

The genes are TRBV27 and TRBJ2-2; TRBD2 might be the D (6 bases). V gave up 5 bases and J gave up 2 bases, with 18 bases separating them. The CDR3 contains 17 residues. CDR1 is MNHEY, CDR2 SMNVEV, per germline (reference sequence). The CDR3 coding sequence is TGTGCCAGCAGTCACCCGGAGGGGAGGACAAACACCGGGGAGCTGTTTTTT. It codes for CASSHPEGRTNTGELFF.

The gene calls are TRBV7-8 and TRBJ2-1; D is ambiguous. V was clipped by 1 base and J by 1 base, with 5 bases between them. CDR1 SGHVS and CDR2 FQNEAQ come from the germline V gene. This CDR3 is 14 amino acids long. The CDR3 nucleotides read TGTGCCAGCAGCTTAGGACGGTCCTACAATGAGCAGTTCTTC. This sequence encodes CASSLGRSYNEQFF. Full variable domain (remainder filled in from reference TRBV7-8 and TRBJ2-1): GAGVSQSPRYKVAKRGQDVALRCDPISGHVSLFWYQQALGQGPEFLTYFQNEAQLDKSGLPSDRFFAERPEGSVSTLKIQRTQQEDSAVYLCASSLGRSYNEQFFGPGTRLTVL.

The rearrangement links TRBV7-2 to TRBJ2-5; the D gene is possibly TRBD2 (5 bases). V was clipped by 5 bases and J by 5 bases, with 24 bases between them. The length of the CDR3 is 17 residues. From germline, CDR1 is SGHTA and CDR2 FQGNSA. In DNA, the CDR3 is TGTGCCAGCAGCCCGCAAGGAGGAGGATCCAGGAGGGAGACCCAGTACTTC. As protein: CASSPQGGGSRRETQYF.

The rearrangement links TRBV5-1 to TRBJ2-1, with a tentative D call TRBD1 (6 bases). The V end lost 6 bases, the J end lost 8 bases, and 9 bases lay between the germline ends. The germline V gene has CDR1 SGHRS and CDR2 YFSETQ. The CDR3 extends over 11 amino acids. CDR3 in amino acids: CASKGEYEQFF. The DNA of the CDR3 is TGCGCCAGCAAGGGGGAGTATGAGCAGTTCTTC.

The chain combines TRBV5-4 with TRBJ2-7, with D possibly being TRBD1 (6 bases). Looked up from germline, CDR1 is SGHNT and CDR2 is YYREEE (reference sequence). The CDR3 is made up of 13 amino acids. V was trimmed by 2 bases and J by 1 base, leaving 7 bases between them. The CDR3 here is CASSFGTSYEQYF. The CDR3 DNA sequence: TGTGCCAGCAGCTTCGGGACATCCTACGAGCAGTACTTC.

The chain carries TRBV25-1 and TRBJ1-5; TRBD1 is a possible D gene (5 bases). The CDR3 extends over 14 amino acids. CDR1 is MGHDK and CDR2 is SYGVNS in the germline V gene. Trimming cost V 8 bases and J 2 bases, with 13 bases left between them. The chain's CDR3 is CASSDRGGNQPQHF. DNA for the CDR3: TGTGCCAGCTCGGACCGGGGGGGCAATCAGCCCCAGCATTTT.

DNA of the CDR3: TGTGCCAGCAGCTCCCGGAGGTCAGGGGTAGATGGAAACACCATATATTTT. The encoded protein is CASSSRRSGVDGNTIYF. J is TRBJ1-3 and V is TRBV21-1; the table's D gene call, TRBD1, was not cross checked with the DNA. TRBV21-1 is a documented pseudogene. The CDR3 consists of 17 residues.

The count of this clone is one. The chain uses TRBV4-2 and TRBJ1-3; D unclear. Germline V lookup: CDR1 LGHNA, CDR2 YNFKEQ. The CDR3 covers 14 residues. Trimming stripped 1 base from V and 1 base from J, with 5 bases between. The CDR3 sequence is CASSQAVSGNTIYF. Written as DNA, the CDR3 is TGTGCCAGCAGCCAAGCCGTATCTGGAAACACCATATATTTT.